This T cell receptor (beta chain) was recorded in a study of blood T cell repertoires in COVID-19. Assay used: immunoSEQ multiplex PCR; TCRdb lists only in-frame clones, some missing. The sample includes fewer than 500,000 clones, 80% to 90% of them seen just once. Participants, roughly 18 to 90 years old, spanned more than 20 US areas. Cohort allocation depended upon clinical history that participants reported. This receptor was obtained from a man aged 25-40 years who had recovered from COVID-19. The sample taken for sequencing was PBMCs or T cells enriched from blood (not recorded which).

The CDR3 nucleotides are TGTGCCAGCAGTTTCAGGGGGCATCGTGGCTACACCTTC. Amino acids: CASSFRGHRGYTF. This chain connects TRBV12-3 or TRBV12-4 to TRBJ1-2; 8 positions match TRBD1. This CDR3 is 13 amino acids long. J was trimmed by 7 bases and V by 3 bases; bases with no gene match: 4.